This is a list of T cell receptor beta chains from one sample in a study of blood T cell repertoires in COVID-19. Sequenced by immunoSEQ multiplex PCR; TCRdb stores in-frame clones only, minus some. The data contain 110,000 to 150,000 clones, around 80% of them seen just once; the ten biggest clones take up approximately 3.6%. The sample consisted of peripheral blood. Every receptor here comes from a man in his sixties with acute or convalescent COVID-19. The CDR3 runs from the conserved cysteine through the conserved F or W. The order of the fields is D gene, V gene, J gene, CDR3 protein. The D gene is left open where the match is weak.

D gene: NA
V gene: TRBV7-6
J gene: TRBJ1-3
CDR3 protein: CASSQTLSNSGNTIYF

D gene: TRBD1
V gene: TRBV18
J gene: TRBJ1-5
CDR3 protein: CASSQDRGNQPQHF

D gene: TRBD2
V gene: TRBV7-9
J gene: TRBJ2-7
CDR3 protein: CASSSSGTAYEQYF

D gene: NA
V gene: TRBV5-4
J gene: TRBJ1-1
CDR3 protein: CARGGGVRTGDTEAFF

D gene: TRBD1
V gene: TRBV30
J gene: TRBJ1-2
CDR3 protein: CAWSVSGGLSGYTF

D gene: TRBD1
V gene: TRBV2
J gene: TRBJ2-1
CDR3 protein: CASRATTGGEQFF

D gene: TRBD1
V gene: TRBV7-3
J gene: TRBJ2-7
CDR3 protein: CASAAGTGPYEQYF

D gene: NA
V gene: TRBV7-2
J gene: TRBJ1-4
CDR3 protein: CASSLTGPTNEKLFF

D gene: TRBD1
V gene: TRBV6-6
J gene: TRBJ1-2
CDR3 protein: CASQDRVRLGGGYTF

D gene: NA
V gene: TRBV4-3
J gene: TRBJ2-3
CDR3 protein: CASSQGLRRTSDTQYF

D gene: NA
V gene: TRBV4-3
J gene: TRBJ1-3
CDR3 protein: CASSHVRGGGNTIYF

D gene: TRBD2
V gene: TRBV4-3
J gene: TRBJ2-7
CDR3 protein: CASSQARVGSGRVYEQYF

D gene: TRBD2
V gene: TRBV30
J gene: TRBJ2-7
CDR3 protein: CAWSVGLAGSYEQYF

D gene: TRBD1
V gene: TRBV4-2
J gene: TRBJ1-5
CDR3 protein: CASSHDRESPQHF

D gene: TRBD1
V gene: TRBV6-2/TRBV6-3
J gene: TRBJ1-1
CDR3 protein: CASSYSRRTGTEAFF

D gene: TRBD2
V gene: TRBV10-2
J gene: TRBJ2-2
CDR3 protein: CASRPGGSTGELFF

D gene: NA
V gene: TRBV29-1
J gene: TRBJ2-7
CDR3 protein: CSVEGRTAYEQYF

D gene: NA
V gene: TRBV5-4
J gene: TRBJ2-7
CDR3 protein: CASSLRAGEQYF

D gene: TRBD1
V gene: TRBV6-5
J gene: TRBJ2-2
CDR3 protein: CASRRGQGRTGELFF

D gene: NA
V gene: TRBV28
J gene: TRBJ1-1
CDR3 protein: CASAPPGNTEAFF

D gene: TRBD1
V gene: TRBV3-1/TRBV3-2
J gene: TRBJ1-6
CDR3 protein: CASSQDLGTGEEPLHF

D gene: TRBD1
V gene: TRBV5-1
J gene: TRBJ2-3
CDR3 protein: CASSLGGGGPDTQYF

D gene: NA
V gene: TRBV29-1
J gene: TRBJ1-1
CDR3 protein: CSVLLPGAEAFF

D gene: TRBD2
V gene: TRBV25-1
J gene: TRBJ2-2
CDR3 protein: CASSERRTRTGELFF

D gene: TRBD1
V gene: TRBV19
J gene: TRBJ1-1
CDR3 protein: CASTTRTGWARITEAFF

D gene: TRBD1
V gene: TRBV23-1
J gene: TRBJ2-5
CDR3 protein: CASRWDRDLGETQYF

D gene: NA
V gene: TRBV5-1
J gene: TRBJ1-2
CDR3 protein: CASSLGTGRAAVYGYTF

D gene: NA
V gene: TRBV6-2/TRBV6-3
J gene: TRBJ2-2
CDR3 protein: CASSSARGNTGELFF

D gene: NA
V gene: TRBV3-1/TRBV3-2
J gene: TRBJ2-1
CDR3 protein: CASSLSYEQFF

D gene: NA
V gene: TRBV29-1
J gene: TRBJ2-1
CDR3 protein: CSVLRLAGYNEQFF

D gene: NA
V gene: TRBV7-3
J gene: TRBJ2-1
CDR3 protein: CASSLEAGLYNEQFF

D gene: NA
V gene: TRBV11-2
J gene: TRBJ1-1
CDR3 protein: CASSLWGQANTEAFF

D gene: NA
V gene: TRBV5-6
J gene: TRBJ1-2
CDR3 protein: CASGIQGEGYTF

D gene: TRBD2
V gene: TRBV27
J gene: TRBJ2-5
CDR3 protein: CASSLEAGEGETQYF

D gene: NA
V gene: TRBV3-1/TRBV3-2
J gene: TRBJ2-5
CDR3 protein: CASSPGETQYF

D gene: TRBD2
V gene: TRBV7-8
J gene: TRBJ2-1
CDR3 protein: CASSLRGLAINEQFF

D gene: NA
V gene: TRBV28
J gene: TRBJ2-1
CDR3 protein: CASKETGGTYNEQFF

D gene: NA
V gene: TRBV7-2
J gene: TRBJ1-2
CDR3 protein: CASSPSRGTYYGYTF

D gene: TRBD1
V gene: TRBV7-3
J gene: TRBJ1-6
CDR3 protein: CASSSTGGVNSPLHF

D gene: NA
V gene: TRBV27
J gene: TRBJ1-3
CDR3 protein: CASSPTGSGNTIYF

D gene: NA
V gene: TRBV11-2
J gene: TRBJ1-1
CDR3 protein: CASSSTGLAAFF

D gene: NA
V gene: TRBV7-8
J gene: TRBJ1-5
CDR3 protein: CASSPMGGNRQPQHF

D gene: TRBD2
V gene: TRBV4-2
J gene: TRBJ2-1
CDR3 protein: CASSPTSARDNEQFF

D gene: NA
V gene: TRBV29-1
J gene: TRBJ2-7
CDR3 protein: CSVEVEGREKQYF

D gene: NA
V gene: TRBV27
J gene: TRBJ1-6
CDR3 protein: CASTWGSSYNSPLHF

D gene: NA
V gene: TRBV7-2
J gene: TRBJ2-1
CDR3 protein: CASSFGSLEGQFF

D gene: TRBD2
V gene: TRBV6-5
J gene: TRBJ2-5
CDR3 protein: CASLLAGGFQETQYF

D gene: TRBD1
V gene: TRBV24-1
J gene: TRBJ2-5
CDR3 protein: CATSDLGGTGGRETQYF

D gene: TRBD1
V gene: TRBV6-1
J gene: TRBJ2-7
CDR3 protein: CASSQGTGGRGYEQYF

D gene: TRBD2
V gene: TRBV7-9
J gene: TRBJ2-5
CDR3 protein: CASSPGGTSGETQYF

D gene: NA
V gene: TRBV18
J gene: TRBJ1-1
CDR3 protein: CASSVTPGGGEAFF

D gene: TRBD2
V gene: TRBV6-2/TRBV6-3
J gene: TRBJ2-2
CDR3 protein: CASSYGRLAGGELFF

D gene: NA
V gene: TRBV14
J gene: TRBJ2-2
CDR3 protein: CASSQRVTGELFF

D gene: TRBD1
V gene: TRBV19
J gene: TRBJ1-2
CDR3 protein: CASSTTGGRLNGYTF

D gene: TRBD2
V gene: TRBV28
J gene: TRBJ2-3
CDR3 protein: CASSFGGLAGGSDTQYF